The clone carrying this T cell receptor (beta chain) has at least ten counts. RNA transcripts yielded amplified TCR beta CDR3 regions. During a first-round RT-PCR of the TCR CDR3, the HTBI primer set was used. TCRdb analysed the multiplex PCR reads with MiXCR anew, one entry per CDR3 protein. The table lists over 500,000 distinct CDR3 sequences, more than 15% of them singletons. The V gene lost 2 bases and the J gene lost 2 bases, with 7 bases spanning the gap. CDR1 is MDHEN and CDR2 is SYDVKM in the germline V gene. The CDR3 is 15 amino acids. This entry comes from a study of T cells in Graves' hyperthyroidism and ophthalmopathy. The overall study: Peripheral blood was taken when the disease was first diagnosed, before any treatment began.

The sequence derives from a woman aged 18-30 years with Graves' ophthalmopathy. The sequenced material came from blood. The genes are TRBV28 and TRBJ2-6, with D uncertain. The CDR3 protein is CASSLGWTGANVLTF. The CDR3 DNA reads as TGTGCCAGCAGTTTAGGGTGGACTGGGGCCAACGTCCTGACTTTC.